The 18 T cell receptor beta chains below come from one sample, sequenced in a study of CD8 T cells in Susac syndrome. A quantity of roughly 0.5 to 1 ug RNA underwent reverse transcription using random hexamers. TCRdb itself ran the immunoSEQ multiplex PCR reads through MiXCR, one entry per CDR3 protein. The table has tens of thousands of distinct CDR3 sequences, roughly 93% seen once. Sequenced sample: CD8+ T cells from PBMCs. The receptors come from a human donor in good health.

This chain connects TRBV28 to TRBJ2-5, with D possibly being TRBD2 (5 bases). Germline V gives CDR1 MDHEN, CDR2 SYDVKM. The CDR3 sequence is 13 residues long. Trimming removed 3 bases from V and 7 bases from J, with 12 bases in between. The DNA for the CDR3 is TGTGCCAGCAGTTTGGGGAGTCAGCGGACCCAGTACTTC. Amino acids: CASSLGSQRTQYF. The variable domain in full, completed from reference TRBV28 and TRBJ2-5, reads DVKVTQSSRYLVKRTGEKVFLECVQDMDHENMFWYRQDPGLGLRLIYFSYDVKMKEKGDIPEGYSVSREKKERFSLILESASTNQTSMYLCASSLGSQRTQYFGPGTRLLVL.

The chain recombines TRBV6-1 with TRBJ2-7; maybe TRBD2 (7 bases). The germline CDR1 and CDR2 sequences are MNHNS and SASEGT. V was cut by 6 bases and J by 0 bases, with 27 bases left in between. The CDR3 sequence is 19 residues long. In DNA, the CDR3 is TGTGCCAGCAGCAACAAGGACAGTTTACTAGCGAGGGACTCCTACGAGCAGTACTTC. Translation: CASSNKDSLLARDSYEQYF.

With regard to this clonotype: A junction boundary mismatches the germline segment, possibly from a read error. The chain is built from TRBV29-1 and TRBJ2-5; TRBD2 is a possible D gene (5 bases). The CDR3 runs 12 residues. In germline, CDR1 is SQVTM, CDR2 ANQGSEA. This CDR3 reads CNVEEVQETQYF. The CDR3 DNA sequence: TGCAACGTTGAGGAGGTACAAGAGACCCAGTACTTC.

The V call is TRBV28, the J call TRBJ2-1; TRBD2 matches at 7 bases. The CDR3 spans 17 residues. CDR1 MDHEN and CDR2 SYDVKM come from the germline V gene. Trimming at V came to 4 bases and at J to 0 bases, leaving 9 bases not matched to a gene. CDR3 DNA: TGTGCCAGCAGTTCCTACGTGGCGGGGGTCTCCTACAATGAGCAGTTCTTC. This codes for CASSSYVAGVSYNEQFF.

The chain couples TRBV29-1 to TRBJ2-7, with D unclear. The CDR3 runs to 15 residues. Trimming removed 0 bases at V and 0 bases at J, with 12 bases between. CDR1 is SQVTM and CDR2 is ANQGSEA in the germline V gene. The CDR3 DNA is TGCAGCGTTGAAGAAGCTAAGTGGGCCTCCTACGAGCAGTACTTC. It translates to CSVEEAKWASYEQYF.

This sequence joins TRBV15 and TRBJ2-3; D could derive from TRBD1 or TRBD2 (5 bases each). This CDR3 is 14 amino acids long. Germline loops: CDR1 LNHNV, CDR2 YYDKDF (reference sequence). The V and J ends lost 3 bases and 1 base respectively, with 8 bases between them. The CDR3 reads CATSSRGRTDTQYF. In nucleotides, the CDR3 is TGTGCCACCAGCAGCCGGGGACGCACAGATACGCAGTATTTT.

This clonotype occurred a few times. The J gene is TRBJ2-7, the V gene TRBV12-3 or TRBV12-4; 8 bases are a match to TRBD1. The CDR3 consists of 13 residues. V lost 6 bases to trimming and J lost 6 bases; unmatched junction nucleotides: 7. The CDR3 loop reads CASSLGTGSEQYF. The CDR3 DNA is TGTGCCAGCAGCCTTGGGACAGGATCCGAGCAGTACTTC.

This clonotype was seen more than once but under ten times. The chain has TRBV7-2 and TRBJ1-5; D gene uncertain. Deletions cut 1 base from V and 2 bases from J, with 12 bases between. The CDR3 is 16 amino acids. CDR1 is SGHTA and CDR2 is FQGNSA in the germline V gene. CDR3 coding DNA: TGTGCCAGCAGCTTAGGGGTAATCGTTGGCAATCAGCCCCAGCATTTT. As protein: CASSLGVIVGNQPQHF.

In its sample, this clonotype was seen once. The genes are TRBV29-1 and TRBJ1-2; D ambiguous. CDR3 size: 15 residues. V shed 3 bases and J shed 1 base, with 15 bases lying between them. CDR1 and CDR2 from the germline V gene are SQVTM and ANQGSEA. CDR3 protein: CSVDVEANINYGYTF. The DNA of the CDR3 is TGCAGCGTTGACGTGGAAGCAAACATTAACTATGGCTACACCTTC.

The chain joins TRBV12-3 or TRBV12-4 to TRBJ1-5, with D unclear. The CDR3 runs 14 residues. The V end lost 3 bases, the J end lost 6 bases, and 12 bases lay between the germline ends. In nucleotides, the CDR3 is TGTGCCAGCAGTTTTGGGTTTCCGGGTCAGCCCCAGCATTTT. Amino acids: CASSFGFPGQPQHF.

This chain uses TRBV3-1 with TRBJ1-2; a possible D gene is TRBD1 (5 bases). In germline, CDR1 is LGHDT, CDR2 YNNKEL (reference sequence). The V and J ends lost 0 bases and 2 bases respectively, with 13 bases between them. This CDR3 spans 16 amino acids. CDR3 in DNA: TGTGCCAGCAGCCAAGATAGGGACTCAAAAAACTATGGCTACACCTTC. It translates to CASSQDRDSKNYGYTF.

The rearrangement joins TRBV9 to TRBJ2-2; 9 nucleotides line up with TRBD2. CDR3 length equals 14 residues. V dropped 2 bases and J dropped 7; count of bases not matched to a gene: 3. Germline CDR1 and CDR2: SGDLS and YYNGEE. This CDR3 is CASSVLAGYGELFF. The CDR3 region has the DNA TGTGCCAGCAGCGTGCTAGCGGGATACGGGGAGCTGTTTTTT.

The chain is built from TRBV29-1 and TRBJ2-5, with unresolved D. Trimming shortened V by 3 bases and J by 0 bases, and 5 bases separated the two germline ends. CDR3 size: 12 residues. Germline loops: CDR1 SQVTM, CDR2 ANQGSEA. CDR3 region: CSVDTYQETQYF. The CDR3 DNA reads as TGCAGCGTTGACACGTACCAAGAGACCCAGTACTTC.

This chain uses TRBV28 with TRBJ2-6; a possible D gene is TRBD2 (6 bases). The germline CDR1 and CDR2 sequences are MDHEN and SYDVKM. The CDR3 loop spans 19 amino acids. The V and J ends lost 4 bases and 4 bases respectively, with 23 bases between them. The CDR3 is CASSSRPSGTPAGANVLTF. The DNA for the CDR3 is TGTGCCAGCAGTTCCCGGCCTTCCGGGACTCCCGCGGGGGCCAACGTCCTGACTTTC.

The count of this clonotype is one. The chain is built from TRBV11-2 and TRBJ2-7; no firm D call. The CDR3 has 15 residues. CDR1 SGHAT and CDR2 FQNNGV come from the germline V gene. V dropped 6 bases and J dropped 3 bases, with 18 bases sitting between them. The CDR3 protein is CASSPGAAVLYEQYF. The CDR3 DNA follows: TGTGCCAGCAGTCCCGGTGCGGCCGTACTCTACGAGCAGTACTTC.

The chain links TRBV7-9 to TRBJ2-7; 7 bases align to TRBD1. This CDR3 spans 13 amino acids. CDR1 is SEHNR and CDR2 is FQNEAQ in the germline V gene (reference sequence). Unmatched junction bases numbered 5, after V lost 5 bases and J lost 4 bases. CDR3 protein: CASSDRQGYEQYF. CDR3 DNA: TGTGCCAGCAGCGATAGACAGGGTTACGAGCAGTACTTC.

The chain employs TRBV9 and TRBJ2-7; 9 bases are a match to TRBD1. The J segment lost 0 bases and the V segment lost 3 bases, leaving 4 bases of the junction unmatched. The CDR3 has 15 residues. Germline V gene lookup returns CDR1 SGDLS and CDR2 YYNGEE. Here the CDR3 reads CASSEGTGSSYEQYF. DNA of the CDR3: TGTGCCAGCAGCGAGGGGACAGGGTCCTCCTACGAGCAGTACTTC.

V gene TRBV3-1 combines with J gene TRBJ2-7; D possibly corresponds to TRBD1 (6 bases). The ends were cut back, 4 bases at V and 0 bases at J, with 13 bases in the middle. The CDR3 sequence is 15 residues long. The germline V gene has CDR1 LGHDT and CDR2 YNNKEL (reference sequence). The DNA for the CDR3 is TGTGCCAGCAGCCCTGGGACACTAAGCTCCTACGAGCAGTACTTC. Its translation is CASSPGTLSSYEQYF.